This TCR beta chain was captured by sequencing in a study of shared clonotypes between healthy human individuals. For the study at large: Donors, aged 18 to 49, were a couple of women and a few men. Whole-study findings and limits: Sample collection involved blood only; tissue repertoires are likely different.

To note about this clone: The antigen is unknown.

The CDR3 totals 15 residues. Trimming took off 3 bases at V and 3 bases at J, with 13 bases between the two ends. Germline lookup yields CDR1 KGHSH and CDR2 LQKENI. In the original processing: From ImmunoSEQ came sequences covering only the junction and carrying no quality scores, so filtering differed. Sequencing was performed with immunoSEQ multiplex PCR; in TCRdb, only in-frame clones are kept and a portion is missing. For V, J and clone size, that table is used; D and trimming come from the DNA. Here the sample spans about 560,000 clones, about 80% being singletons. This TCR was recovered from a woman in her thirties or forties in good health. Some clones in this sample may be carry-over from other donors' samples. V is TRBV18 and J is TRBJ2-3; weak D call: TRBD1 (5 bases). Source material: PBMCs. The CDR3 region is CASSPRAAATDTQYF. As DNA, the CDR3 is TGTGCCAGCTCACCCAGGGCGGCGGCTACAGATACGCAGTATTTT.